Listed below are T cell receptor beta chains from one sample, sequenced in a study of T cells after yellow fever vaccination. TCRdb re-analysed the 5' RACE reads in MiXCR, keeping a single row per CDR3 protein. Of 99,000 or so distinct CDR3 sequences detected, approximately 6.3% appear once; the ten largest clones hold more than 40%. Source: CD8+ T cells sorted from PBMCs, taken 10 days after the yellow fever booster vaccination. These receptors originate from a man aged 18 to 35 who received the YFV17D yellow fever vaccine. Both conserved end residues are part of each CDR3. The D gene is left open where the match is weak.

d_call	v_call	j_call	cdr3_length	cdr3_aa
TRBD2	TRBV20-1	TRBJ2-5	15	CSACGAGGSEETQYF
NA	TRBV20-1	TRBJ2-3	16	CSATAPNGGHEDTQYF
TRBD1	TRBV12-3/TRBV12-4	TRBJ2-6	16	CASRHGTGVGANVLTF
TRBD1	TRBV19	TRBJ2-5	16	CASSNRNRDRGETQYF
NA	TRBV25-1	TRBJ2-5	15	CASSEYQGGGETQYF
NA	TRBV19	TRBJ2-7	14	CASRPGTEIYEQYF
NA	TRBV5-1	TRBJ1-1	15	CASSLLLGRDTEAFF
NA	TRBV11-2	TRBJ1-2	14	CASSLAGTFYGYTF
NA	TRBV7-8	TRBJ2-3	14	CASSLVVGADTQYF
TRBD2	TRBV29-1	TRBJ2-2	14	CSAIAGINTGELFF
NA	TRBV14	TRBJ1-2	13	CASSQDPVDRYTF
NA	TRBV4-1	TRBJ1-5	15	CASSQPGTGHEPQHF
NA	TRBV5-6	TRBJ1-1	15	CASSLFLERNTEAFF
TRBD2	TRBV7-6	TRBJ2-3	18	CASSLLAGGMERTDTQYF
NA	TRBV6-2/TRBV6-3	TRBJ2-2	13	CASSFSFGGELFF
TRBD2	TRBV4-2	TRBJ2-1	15	CASSPSGGQANEQFF
TRBD1	TRBV6-5	TRBJ2-5	15	CASSYAGGIQETQYF
NA	TRBV6-2/TRBV6-3	TRBJ1-1	14	CASSQWGPNTEAFF
NA	TRBV4-1	TRBJ2-7	14	CASSQYPGDYEQYF
TRBD1	TRBV3-1	TRBJ2-7	15	CASSHPRTGSYEQYF
NA	TRBV20-1	TRBJ2-3	14	CSAPVRISTDTQYF
TRBD1	TRBV5-6	TRBJ2-2	15	CASSFGQGKAGELFF
NA	TRBV29-1	TRBJ2-3	14	CITHPIREWDTQYF
NA	TRBV29-1	TRBJ2-1	14	CSVARDGLYNEQFF
TRBD1	TRBV7-2	TRBJ1-1	15	CASSRTGLENTEAFF
NA	TRBV6-6	TRBJ1-1	17	CASSYLFVLSQSPEAFF
TRBD2	TRBV6-5	TRBJ2-1	17	CASSYWSASGGAGEQFF
NA	TRBV12-3/TRBV12-4	TRBJ2-7	12	CASSPGPNEQYF
TRBD2	TRBV5-6	TRBJ2-1	18	CASSLLLAGESSYNEQFF
NA	TRBV7-8	TRBJ2-5	15	CASSWGAGRQETQYF
NA	TRBV7-9	TRBJ1-1	15	CASSPNGGPNTEAFF
NA	TRBV12-3/TRBV12-4	TRBJ2-3	13	CASSYRLGDTQYF
TRBD2	TRBV11-2	TRBJ2-1	15	CASSPPGGIDNEQLF
NA	TRBV19	TRBJ2-7	14	CASSIRFSTYEQYF
NA	TRBV23-1	TRBJ2-5	17	CASSQSGRVGEQETQYF
NA	TRBV7-3	TRBJ1-1	11	CASSEGHIAFF
NA	TRBV11-2	TRBJ1-1	17	CASSLWGQGARNTEAFF
NA	TRBV7-2	TRBJ2-5	13	CASSFLEQETQYF
NA	TRBV6-1	TRBJ1-1	14	CASRFRGANTEAFF
NA	TRBV6-1	TRBJ2-7	11	CASSGVREQYF
NA	TRBV20-1	TRBJ2-3	16	CSARGNQQTFTDTQYF
NA	TRBV7-9	TRBJ2-7	11	CASSSIYEQYF
NA	TRBV18	TRBJ2-5	20	CASSPPPGRGFVGYQETQYF